This T cell receptor (delta chain) comes out of a study of gamma-delta chains in newborns, infants, children. TCRdb ran CATT on the reads. Here the sample spans more than 5,000 delta-chain clones, about 3% being singletons. On this clone itself: Just one base apart from a much larger clone, this may be a read error. The same CDR3 also results from other DNA sequences found in this sample.

CDR1 is TSWWSYY, CDR2 QGS, per germline. The CDR3 has 23 residues. V and J are TRDV1 and TRDJ3; 9 nucleotides line up with TRDD3. The sequencing input was blood. The clonotype was recovered from a child who was a newborn, infant or young child, either healthy, febrile or measles-vaccinated (not recorded which). The CDR3 region has the DNA TGCGCTCTTGGGGAACACGTAAGAAGTACTGGGGGAAAAAGCTCCTGGGACACCCGACAGATGTTTTTC. Amino acid sequence: CALGEHVRSTGGKSSWDTRQMFF.